The clone carrying this T cell receptor beta chain was counted only a few times. Antigen unknown. V was pared by 2 bases and J by 0 bases, with 8 bases between. CDR3 length: 15 amino acids. Germline CDR1 SGHDT, CDR2 YYEEEE. This sample is part of a study of OX40 agonist ivuxolimab in advanced cancers. Profiled with immunoSEQ multiplex PCR; TCRdb holds only in-frame clones, not every one. Of some 70,000 clones detected, roughly 84% appear once; the ten largest clones hold roughly 2.1%. Study observations and caveats: CD8+ T cells showed, on average, more clonal expansion than CD4+ cells.

Specimen: CD4+ or CD8+ T cells sorted from blood, collected in a trial of the OX40 agonist ivuxolimab. This clonotype was obtained from an adult with an advanced solid tumor such as melanoma, head and neck, liver or kidney cancer. The chain joins TRBV5-6 to TRBJ2-2, with no clear D. The CDR3 spells CASSFLRPNTGELFF. In DNA form, the CDR3 reads TGTGCCAGCAGCTTTTTACGTCCGAACACCGGGGAGCTGTTTTTT.